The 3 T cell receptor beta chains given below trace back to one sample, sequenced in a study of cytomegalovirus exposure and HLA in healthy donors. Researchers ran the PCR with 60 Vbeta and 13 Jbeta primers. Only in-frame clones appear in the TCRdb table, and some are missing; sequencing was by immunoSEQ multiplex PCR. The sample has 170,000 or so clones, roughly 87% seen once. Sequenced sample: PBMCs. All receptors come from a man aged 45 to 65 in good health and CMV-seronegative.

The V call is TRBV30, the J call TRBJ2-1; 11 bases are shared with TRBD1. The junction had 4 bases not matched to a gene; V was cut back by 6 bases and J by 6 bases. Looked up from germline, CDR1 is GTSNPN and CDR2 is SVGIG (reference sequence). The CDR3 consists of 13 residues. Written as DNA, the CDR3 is TGTGCCTGCCGGGACAGGGGGGGCAATGAGCAGTTCTTC. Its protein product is CACRDRGGNEQFF.

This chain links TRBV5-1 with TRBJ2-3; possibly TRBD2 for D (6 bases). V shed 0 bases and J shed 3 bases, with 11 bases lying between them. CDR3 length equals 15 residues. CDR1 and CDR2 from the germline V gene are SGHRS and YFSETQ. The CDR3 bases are TGCGCCAGCAGCTTGGCCATCGGGAGTACAGATACGCAGTATTTT. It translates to CASSLAIGSTDTQYF.

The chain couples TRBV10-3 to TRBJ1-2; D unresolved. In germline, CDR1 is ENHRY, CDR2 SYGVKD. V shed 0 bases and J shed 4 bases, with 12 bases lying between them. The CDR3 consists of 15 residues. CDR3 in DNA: TGTGCCATCAGTGAGTCCGGCAGCGGGATCTATGGCTACACCTTC. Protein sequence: CAISESGSGIYGYTF.